This is a list of T cell receptor beta chains from one sample in a study. TCRdb redid the calling of the multiplex PCR reads with MiXCR, one entry per CDR3 protein. This table has over 900 distinct CDR3 sequences, around 3% appearing once. Sequenced: tumor-infiltrating Tregs sorted from the breast tumor. The receptor source for this set is a female donor with breast cancer. Both conserved end residues are part of each CDR3. A D gene is named only where the DNA matches it firmly. Only part of the rows carry a size: once, few, many, or a class if the clone is expanded.

V: TRBV12-3/TRBV12-4
J: TRBJ1-2
size: medium-sized
D: -
CDR3: CASSPRTAGGYGYTF
DNA: TGTGCCAGCAGTCCACGGACGGCGGGAGGGTATGGCTACACCTTC

V: TRBV12-3/TRBV12-4
J: TRBJ1-2
size: medium-sized
D: -
CDR3: CASSFGDIYYGYTF
DNA: TGTGCCAGCAGTTTTGGGGACATATACTATGGCTACACCTTC

V: TRBV12-3/TRBV12-4
J: TRBJ1-2
size: many
D: -
CDR3: CASSPTGTNYGYTF
DNA: TGTGCCAGCAGTCCCACCGGGACGAACTATGGCTACACCTTC

V: TRBV12-3/TRBV12-4
J: TRBJ1-2
size: large
D: TRBD1
CDR3: CASSLIGQGLDGYTF
DNA: TGTGCCAGCAGTCTAATCGGACAGGGCTTGGATGGCTACACCTTC

V: TRBV12-3/TRBV12-4
J: TRBJ1-2
size: medium-sized
D: TRBD1
CDR3: CASSSGQAANYGYTF
DNA: TGTGCCAGCAGTTCAGGACAGGCTGCTAACTATGGCTACACCTTC

V: TRBV12-3/TRBV12-4
J: TRBJ1-2
size: large
D: TRBD1
CDR3: CASSLRTGPASAGYTF
DNA: TGTGCCAGCAGTTTGCGGACAGGGCCCGCAAGCGCGGGCTACACCTTC

V: TRBV12-3/TRBV12-4
J: TRBJ1-2
size: many
D: TRBD1
CDR3: CASSRTGPFYGYTF
DNA: TGTGCCAGCTCCCGGACAGGGCCCTTCTATGGCTACACCTTC

V: TRBV12-3/TRBV12-4
J: TRBJ1-2
size: medium-sized
D: -
CDR3: CASSRLPFNGYTF
DNA: TGTGCCAGCAGTCGCTTACCGTTCAATGGCTACACCTTC

V: TRBV12-3/TRBV12-4
J: TRBJ1-2
size: many
D: -
CDR3: CASTLGAANYGYTF
DNA: TGTGCCAGCACTCTCGGGGCTGCTAACTATGGCTACACCTTC

V: TRBV12-3/TRBV12-4
J: TRBJ1-2
size: medium-sized
D: TRBD1
CDR3: CASSLTGVTGYTF
DNA: TGTGCCAGCAGTTTAACAGGGGTAACTGGCTACACCTTC

V: TRBV12-3/TRBV12-4
J: TRBJ1-2
size: many
D: TRBD1
CDR3: CASRSRDRGSGGYTF
DNA: TGTGCCAGCAGGTCCCGGGACAGGGGATCGGGCGGCTACACCTTC

V: TRBV12-3/TRBV12-4
J: TRBJ1-2
size: medium-sized
D: -
CDR3: CASSSRQGVAYGYTF
DNA: TGTGCCAGCAGTTCCCGCCAGGGTGTAGCCTATGGCTACACCTTC

V: TRBV12-3/TRBV12-4
J: TRBJ1-2
size: medium-sized
D: TRBD1
CDR3: CASMGQGPGNGYTF
DNA: TGTGCCAGCATGGGACAGGGGCCGGGTAATGGCTACACCTTC

V: TRBV12-3/TRBV12-4
J: TRBJ1-2
size: medium-sized
D: -
CDR3: CASSFAGAGGGYTF
DNA: TGTGCCAGCAGTTTTGCCGGGGCAGGTGGTGGCTACACCTTC

V: TRBV12-3/TRBV12-4
J: TRBJ1-2
size: medium-sized
D: -
CDR3: CASSLRRANYGYTF
DNA: TGTGCCAGCAGTTTACGCAGGGCTAACTATGGCTACACCTTC

V: TRBV12-3/TRBV12-4
J: TRBJ1-2
size: medium-sized
D: -
CDR3: CASSVSGRLNYGYTF
DNA: TGTGCCAGCAGTGTTTCGGGACGGCTGAACTATGGCTACACCTTC

V: TRBV12-3/TRBV12-4
J: TRBJ1-2
size: medium-sized
D: -
CDR3: CASRTGAGYGYTF
DNA: TGTGCCAGCAGGACCGGAGCCGGCTATGGCTACACCTTC

V: TRBV12-3/TRBV12-4
J: TRBJ1-2
size: medium-sized
D: -
CDR3: CASSFTQGPYGYTF
DNA: TGTGCCAGCAGTTTTACCCAGGGGCCCTATGGCTACACCTTC

V: TRBV12-3/TRBV12-4
J: TRBJ1-2
size: medium-sized
D: -
CDR3: CASSPSMGIERGYTF
DNA: TGTGCCAGCAGCCCCTCCATGGGAATAGAACGAGGCTACACCTTC

V: TRBV12-3/TRBV12-4
J: TRBJ1-2
size: medium-sized
D: -
CDR3: CASSHMTGAYGYTF
DNA: TGTGCCAGCAGCCATATGACAGGCGCCTATGGCTACACCTTC

V: TRBV12-3/TRBV12-4
J: TRBJ1-2
size: medium-sized
D: -
CDR3: CASSFAGYGYTF
DNA: TGTGCCAGCAGTTTTGCAGGGTATGGCTACACCTTC

V: TRBV12-3/TRBV12-4
J: TRBJ1-2
size: medium-sized
D: -
CDR3: CASSLRVGGEHF
DNA: TGTGCCAGCAGTTTAAGAGTAGGAGGGGAACACTTC

V: TRBV12-3/TRBV12-4
J: TRBJ1-2
size: medium-sized
D: -
CDR3: CASSSGLEGLNGYTF
DNA: TGTGCCAGCAGCTCCGGCCTCGAGGGCCTCAATGGCTACACCTTC

V: TRBV12-3/TRBV12-4
J: TRBJ1-2
size: many
D: TRBD1
CDR3: CASTPYRDSYGYTF
DNA: TGTGCCAGCACCCCATACCGGGACAGCTATGGCTACACCTTC

V: TRBV12-3/TRBV12-4
J: TRBJ1-2
size: medium-sized
D: -
CDR3: CASSLVRAGQGYTF
DNA: TGTGCCAGCAGTTTAGTGAGGGCTGGCCAGGGCTACACCTTC

V: TRBV12-3/TRBV12-4
J: TRBJ1-2
size: medium-sized
D: -
CDR3: CASSPVNSYGYTF
DNA: TGTGCCAGCAGTCCCGTTAACAGCTATGGCTACACCTTC

V: TRBV12-3/TRBV12-4
J: TRBJ1-2
size: large
D: TRBD1
CDR3: CASSFGQANGYTF
DNA: TGTGCCAGCAGTTTCGGACAGGCGAATGGCTACACCTTC

V: TRBV12-3/TRBV12-4
J: TRBJ1-2
size: medium-sized
D: -
CDR3: CASSSTGWGYTF
DNA: TGTGCCAGCAGCTCGACAGGATGGGGCTACACCTTC

V: TRBV12-3/TRBV12-4
J: TRBJ1-2
size: medium-sized
D: -
CDR3: CASSIKTGNYGYTF
DNA: TGTGCCAGCAGCATCAAGACAGGCAACTATGGCTACACCTTC

V: TRBV12-3/TRBV12-4
J: TRBJ1-2
size: many
D: -
CDR3: CASSFKQLNYGYTF
DNA: TGTGCCAGCAGTTTCAAACAGCTCAACTATGGCTACACCTTC

V: TRBV12-3/TRBV12-4
J: TRBJ1-2
size: few
D: -
CDR3: CASSPTGRYGYTF
DNA: TGTGCCAGCAGTCCGACCGGACGCTATGGCTACACCTTC

V: TRBV12-3/TRBV12-4
J: TRBJ1-2
size: medium-sized
D: TRBD1
CDR3: CASTPGQGRRGYTF
DNA: TGTGCCAGCACCCCAGGACAGGGGAGGCGAGGCTACACCTTC

V: TRBV12-3/TRBV12-4
J: TRBJ1-2
size: large
D: -
CDR3: CASSSGILNYGYTF
DNA: TGTGCCAGCAGTTCAGGGATACTTAACTATGGCTACACCTTC

V: TRBV12-3/TRBV12-4
J: TRBJ1-2
size: many
D: TRBD1
CDR3: CASTFGQGSYGYTF
DNA: TGTGCCAGCACTTTCGGACAGGGGAGCTATGGCTACACCTTC

V: TRBV12-3/TRBV12-4
J: TRBJ1-2
size: medium-sized
D: -
CDR3: CASSLVRHHNYGYTF
DNA: TGTGCCAGCAGTTTAGTGCGCCACCACAACTATGGCTACACCTTC

V: TRBV12-3/TRBV12-4
J: TRBJ1-2
size: medium-sized
D: TRBD1
CDR3: CASSLRDRNNYGYTF
DNA: TGTGCCAGCAGTTTAAGGGACAGAAATAACTATGGCTACACCTTC

V: TRBV12-3/TRBV12-4
J: TRBJ1-2
size: medium-sized
D: -
CDR3: CASGNLGYGGYTF
DNA: TGTGCCTCCGGAAACTTGGGTTACGGTGGCTACACCTTC

V: TRBV12-3/TRBV12-4
J: TRBJ1-2
size: large
D: TRBD1
CDR3: CASSFTGTGNGYTF
DNA: TGTGCCAGCAGTTTTACCGGGACAGGGAATGGCTACACCTTC

V: TRBV12-3/TRBV12-4
J: TRBJ1-2
size: many
D: -
CDR3: CASSFRRGFPGGYTF
DNA: TGTGCCAGCAGTTTTCGGCGAGGATTCCCTGGTGGCTACACCTTC

V: TRBV12-3/TRBV12-4
J: TRBJ1-2
size: -
D: -
CDR3: CASSPTDLGFPRRYTF
DNA: TGTGCCAGCAGCCCTACGGACCTAGGATTTCCGAGACGCTACACCTTC

V: TRBV12-3/TRBV12-4
J: TRBJ1-2
size: medium-sized
D: -
CDR3: CASSRTREGGYTF
DNA: TGTGCCAGCAGTCGGACCAGGGAGGGCGGCTACACCTTC

V: TRBV12-3/TRBV12-4
J: TRBJ1-2
size: medium-sized
D: -
CDR3: CASTDSYGYTF
DNA: TGTGCCAGCACTGATAGCTATGGCTACACCTTC

V: TRBV12-3/TRBV12-4
J: TRBJ1-2
size: medium-sized
D: TRBD1
CDR3: CASSPRTGVGYTF
DNA: TGTGCCAGCAGTCCTCGGACAGGTGTCGGCTACACCTTC

V: TRBV12-3/TRBV12-4
J: TRBJ1-2
size: medium-sized
D: -
CDR3: CASSLRQAFDIQGYGYTF
DNA: TGTGCCAGCAGTTTACGGCAGGCCTTTGACATCCAAGGCTATGGCTACACCTTC

V: TRBV12-3/TRBV12-4
J: TRBJ1-2
size: medium-sized
D: TRBD1
CDR3: CASSRQGGDYGYTF
DNA: TGTGCCAGCAGCAGACAGGGCGGCGACTATGGCTACACCTTC

V: TRBV12-3/TRBV12-4
J: TRBJ1-2
size: medium-sized
D: -
CDR3: CASRHSSGRVGYTF
DNA: TGTGCCAGCAGACATAGCTCAGGGAGAGTTGGCTACACCTTC

V: TRBV12-3/TRBV12-4
J: TRBJ1-2
size: large
D: -
CDR3: CASSLARVIYGYTF
DNA: TGTGCCAGCAGTTTAGCGCGGGTGATCTATGGCTACACCTTC

V: TRBV12-3/TRBV12-4
J: TRBJ1-2
size: medium-sized
D: -
CDR3: CASSLGWANNYGYTF
DNA: TGTGCCAGCAGTTTAGGGTGGGCCAACAACTATGGCTACACCTTC

V: TRBV12-3/TRBV12-4
J: TRBJ1-2
size: many
D: -
CDR3: CASSPRDMNYGYTF
DNA: TGTGCCAGCAGTCCCCGGGACATGAACTATGGCTACACCTTC

V: TRBV12-3/TRBV12-4
J: TRBJ1-2
size: medium-sized
D: TRBD1
CDR3: CASSPGTDYGYTF
DNA: TGTGCCAGCAGTCCCGGGACAGACTATGGCTACACCTTC

V: TRBV12-3/TRBV12-4
J: TRBJ1-2
size: medium-sized
D: -
CDR3: CASTQTESYGYTF
DNA: TGTGCCAGCACCCAGACAGAGAGCTATGGCTACACCTTC

V: TRBV12-3/TRBV12-4
J: TRBJ1-2
size: medium-sized
D: -
CDR3: CASSRASYGYTF
DNA: TGTGCCAGCAGCCGGGCCAGCTATGGCTACACCTTC

V: TRBV12-3/TRBV12-4
J: TRBJ1-2
size: medium-sized
D: -
CDR3: CASSSLWPGNYGYTF
DNA: TGTGCCAGCAGTTCCCTCTGGCCAGGGAACTATGGCTACACCTTC

V: TRBV12-3/TRBV12-4
J: TRBJ1-2
size: medium-sized
D: TRBD1
CDR3: CASSFRTGQGRSDYGYTF
DNA: TGTGCCAGCAGTTTCCGAACCGGACAGGGACGATCGGACTATGGCTACACCTTC